This T cell receptor (beta chain) is drawn from a study of cytomegalovirus exposure and HLA in healthy donors. General study findings and limits: Most TCR sequences were uncommon, yet certain public TCRs appeared in many donors.

The CDR3 consists of 15 residues. Trimming removed 5 bases from V and 6 bases from J, with 17 bases in between. Per germline, CDR1 MDHEN and CDR2 SYDVKM. 13 Jbeta primers and 60 Vbeta primers were used for the PCR. Generated by immunoSEQ multiplex PCR, the TCRdb table keeps only in-frame clones and is missing some. The table lists approximately 180,000 clones, roughly four fifths of them singletons. Comment on this clone: Its specificity is unknown.

Sequencing used PBMCs. The TCR sequence derives from a woman in her thirties in good health and CMV-seronegative. This rearrangement joins TRBV28 to TRBJ2-1, with D possibly matching TRBD1 (6 bases). This CDR3 reads CASSPPDRTLNEQFF. CDR3 DNA: TGTGCCAGCAGTCCACCTGACAGGACCCTCAATGAGCAGTTCTTC.